This T cell receptor (beta chain) was obtained from a study of PD-1 blockade in classical Hodgkin lymphoma (TCRdb year 2020). Background for the entire study: Nivolumab dosing was 3 mg/kg intravenously every 2 weeks, continuing until either disease progression or unacceptable toxicity. To define a peripheral blood immune signature of response to PD-1 blockade in classical Hodgkin lymphoma, the study combined TCR beta sequencing with CyTOF.

The full study reports these points: Baseline TCR diversity was reported as lower in newly diagnosed patients than in healthy donors, and lower still in relapsed/refractory patients. Trial patients with a complete response had baseline diversity similar to that of newly diagnosed patients, while partial responders and progressors had significantly lower diversity. Diversity was lower in patients who began nivolumab less than 1 year after ASCT, so these patients were left out of later analyses to avoid confounding by immune reconstitution. A significant rise by C4D1 was seen in CD4+ but not CD8+ TCR diversity (p=0.0027 vs p=0.16), with the rise being most apparent in complete responders (p=0.02). Only a single clinical trial cohort was studied, and what caused the repertoire differences, possibly disease activity or prior therapy, remained undefined.

From the cysteine up to the phenylalanine, the CDR3 has a length of 15 residues. Only the CDR3 portion is preserved as DNA: 45 bases, with reading frame beginning at the first base. The germline V gene specifies SGHNT as CDR1 and YENEEA as CDR2. V is pruned by 3 bases and J by 3 bases, leaving 5 bases of the junction without a gene match. Explained via the paper, the time point label denotes: cycle 4 day 1 (C4D1), after five to seven weeks of nivolumab. Relapse after autologous stem cell transplantation had occurred in all trial patients, and cohorts A, B and C were distinguished by prior brentuximab vedotin exposure. The trial cohort comprised a few dozen patients with relapsed/refractory classical Hodgkin lymphoma whose best overall responses were complete response, partial response or progressive disease. In the multi-cohort phase II CheckMate 205 trial, trial patients received single-agent nivolumab. An independent review committee assessed best overall response using the 2007 International Working Group response criteria. PBMCs from the trial were collected at three points: immediately before nivolumab initiation (C1D1), and during therapy at cycle 2 day 1 and cycle 4 day 1. Peripheral blood was collected in 8 mL Vacutainer Cell Preparation Tubes, from which PBMCs were isolated by centrifugation and then cryopreserved.

Notes on this clone: Its recognized antigen is unknown. Base qualities are missing; no much larger clone stands one base away.

The Qiagen DNeasy kit was used to extract genomic DNA from unsorted PBMCs and from the negatively selected CD4+ and CD8+ fractions. TCR beta CDR3 regions were subjected to amplification by immunoSEQ multiplex PCR with primers that anneal to V and J segments. A synthetic immune receptor repertoire was used to minimize amplification bias, and any remaining bias was removed computationally after sequencing. The original methods were these. Repertoire diversity was quantified as the Shannon entropy index using custom Python scripts. Unsorted, CD4+ and CD8+ repertoires were examined separately, except in combined analyses, for which CD4+ and CD8+ sequences were merged in silico. Clonal expansion was defined as a frequency increase of at least 2-fold after treatment compared with C1D1, and clones undetected at baseline were assigned a pseudocount of 0.5. Singleton clones were defined as clones with 0 or 1 copy at C1D1, and non-singleton clones were defined as clones with 2 or more copies. Clones expanded in unsorted samples were labelled as CD4+, CD8+ or unknown by matching protein sequences in sorted samples from the same patient. Wilcoxon tests on paired samples were used to test changes in diversity from C1D1 to C4D1. Not all clones reach the TCRdb copy of this immuneACCESS table, which keeps in-frame sequences only. Checked studies attribute under half of the gap to unresolved V genes and leave the rest unexplained. V, J and clone size reflect that table, while D and trimming were determined from the DNA. The table for this sample lists just under 45,000 clones; around three fifths of them were counted only once. Jointly, the top ten make up 3.1% of the sample.

The rearrangement joined TRBV11-3 to TRBJ2-1; TRBD2 agrees with 7 junctional bases. The material was peripheral blood mononuclear cells (PBMCs), obtained before the fourth cycle of nivolumab. The clonotype comes from a human donor with classical Hodgkin lymphoma. The DNA sequence is as follows: TGTGCCAGCAGCTTGGTGGCTAGCGGCTACAATGAGCAGTTCTTC. It specifies CASSLVASGYNEQFF.